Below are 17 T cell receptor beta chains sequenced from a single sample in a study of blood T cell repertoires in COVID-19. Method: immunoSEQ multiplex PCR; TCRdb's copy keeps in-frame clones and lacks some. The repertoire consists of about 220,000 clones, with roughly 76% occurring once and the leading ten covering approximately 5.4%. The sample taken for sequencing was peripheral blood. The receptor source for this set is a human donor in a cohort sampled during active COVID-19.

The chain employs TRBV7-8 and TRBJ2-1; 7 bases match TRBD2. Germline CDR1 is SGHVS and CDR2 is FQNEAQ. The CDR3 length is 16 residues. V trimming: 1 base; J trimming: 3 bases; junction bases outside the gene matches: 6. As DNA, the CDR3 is TGTGCCAGCAGCTTAGTCGGGACTAATATCTACAATGAGCAGTTCTTC. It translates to CASSLVGTNIYNEQFF. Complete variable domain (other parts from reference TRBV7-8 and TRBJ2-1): GAGVSQSPRYKVAKRGQDVALRCDPISGHVSLFWYQQALGQGPEFLTYFQNEAQLDKSGLPSDRFFAERPEGSVSTLKIQRTQQEDSAVYLCASSLVGTNIYNEQFFGPGTRLTVL.

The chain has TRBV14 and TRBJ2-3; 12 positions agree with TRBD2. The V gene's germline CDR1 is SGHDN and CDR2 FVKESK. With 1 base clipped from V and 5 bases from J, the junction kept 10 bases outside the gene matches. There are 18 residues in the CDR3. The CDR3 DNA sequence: TGTGCCAGCAGCCAAGTCTTTCTAGCGGGAGGGACGGTAGATACGCAGTATTTT. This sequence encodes CASSQVFLAGGTVDTQYF.

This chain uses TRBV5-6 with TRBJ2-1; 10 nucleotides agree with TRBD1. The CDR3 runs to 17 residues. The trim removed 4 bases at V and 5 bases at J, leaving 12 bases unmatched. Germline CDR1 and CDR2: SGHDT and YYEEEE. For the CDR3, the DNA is TGTGCCAGCAGCCTACTTACCGGGACAGGGGTAAACAATGAGCAGTTCTTC. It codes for CASSLLTGTGVNNEQFF. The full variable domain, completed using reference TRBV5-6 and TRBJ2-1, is DAGVTQSPTHLIKTRGQQVTLRCSPKSGHDTVSWYQQALGQGPQFIFQYYEEEERQRGNFPDRFSGHQFPNYSSELNVNALLLGDSALYLCASSLLTGTGVNNEQFFGPGTRLTVL.

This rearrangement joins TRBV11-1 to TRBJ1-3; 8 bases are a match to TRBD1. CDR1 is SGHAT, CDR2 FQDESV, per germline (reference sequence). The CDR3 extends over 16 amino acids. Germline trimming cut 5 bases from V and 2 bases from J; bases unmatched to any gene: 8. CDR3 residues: CASSLQGEVTGNTIYF. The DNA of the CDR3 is TGTGCCAGCAGCCTACAGGGGGAAGTCACTGGAAACACCATATATTTT.

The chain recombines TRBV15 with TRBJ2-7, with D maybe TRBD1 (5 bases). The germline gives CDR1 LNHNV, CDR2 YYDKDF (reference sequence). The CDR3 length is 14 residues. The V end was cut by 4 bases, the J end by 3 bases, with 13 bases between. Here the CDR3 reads CATSKEMGLYEQYF. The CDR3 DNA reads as TGTGCCACCAGCAAGGAAATGGGGCTCTACGAGCAGTACTTC.

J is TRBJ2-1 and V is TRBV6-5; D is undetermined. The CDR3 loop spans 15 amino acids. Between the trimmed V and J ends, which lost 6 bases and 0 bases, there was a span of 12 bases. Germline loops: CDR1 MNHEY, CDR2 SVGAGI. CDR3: CASRSTLSSYNEQFF. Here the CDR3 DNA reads TGTGCCAGCAGGTCCACTTTGAGCTCCTACAATGAGCAGTTCTTC.

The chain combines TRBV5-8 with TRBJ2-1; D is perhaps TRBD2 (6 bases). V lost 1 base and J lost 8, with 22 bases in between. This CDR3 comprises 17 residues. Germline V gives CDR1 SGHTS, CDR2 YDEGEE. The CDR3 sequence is CASSLNWAEGRIYEQFF. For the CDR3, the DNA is TGTGCCAGCAGCTTGAATTGGGCGGAGGGAAGAATCTATGAGCAGTTCTTC.

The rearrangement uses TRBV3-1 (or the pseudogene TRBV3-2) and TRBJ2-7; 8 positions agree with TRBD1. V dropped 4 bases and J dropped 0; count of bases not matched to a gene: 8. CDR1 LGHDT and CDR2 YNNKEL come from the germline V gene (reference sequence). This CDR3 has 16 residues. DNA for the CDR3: TGTGCCAGCAGCCCCCTGAGGGACAGGAGCTCCTACGAGCAGTACTTC. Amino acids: CASSPLRDRSSYEQYF.

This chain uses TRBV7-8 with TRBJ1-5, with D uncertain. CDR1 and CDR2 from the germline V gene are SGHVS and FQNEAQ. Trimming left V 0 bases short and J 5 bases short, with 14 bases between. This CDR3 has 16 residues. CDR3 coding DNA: TGTGCCAGCAGCTTAGCCGGAGGTTTAGAGGATCAGCCCCAGCATTTT. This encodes CASSLAGGLEDQPQHF.

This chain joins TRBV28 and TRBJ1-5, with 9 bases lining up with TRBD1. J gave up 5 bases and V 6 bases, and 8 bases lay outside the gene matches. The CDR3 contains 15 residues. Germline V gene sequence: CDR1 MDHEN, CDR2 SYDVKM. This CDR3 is CASRKRGQGHQPQHF. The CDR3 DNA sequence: TGTGCCAGCAGGAAAAGGGGACAGGGTCATCAGCCCCAGCATTTT. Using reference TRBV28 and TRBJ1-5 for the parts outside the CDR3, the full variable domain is DVKVTQSSRYLVKRTGEKVFLECVQDMDHENMFWYRQDPGLGLRLIYFSYDVKMKEKGDIPEGYSVSREKKERFSLILESASTNQTSMYLCASRKRGQGHQPQHFGDGTRLSIL.

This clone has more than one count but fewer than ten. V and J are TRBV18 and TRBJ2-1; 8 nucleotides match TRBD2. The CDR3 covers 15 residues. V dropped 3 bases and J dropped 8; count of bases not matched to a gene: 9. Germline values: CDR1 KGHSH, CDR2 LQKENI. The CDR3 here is CASSPRGGGVHEQFF. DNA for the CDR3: TGTGCCAGCTCACCCCGGGGGGGAGGAGTCCATGAGCAGTTCTTC.

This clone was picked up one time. CDR3 sequence: CASSLSQGRNSPLHF. CDR3 nucleotides: TGTGCCAGCAGTTTATCTCAGGGGCGGAATTCACCCCTCCACTTT. The chain has TRBV28 and TRBJ1-6; possibly TRBD1 for D (6 bases). This CDR3 comprises 15 residues. CDR1 is MDHEN, CDR2 SYDVKM, per germline. Trimming removed 1 base at V and 7 bases at J, with 11 bases between.

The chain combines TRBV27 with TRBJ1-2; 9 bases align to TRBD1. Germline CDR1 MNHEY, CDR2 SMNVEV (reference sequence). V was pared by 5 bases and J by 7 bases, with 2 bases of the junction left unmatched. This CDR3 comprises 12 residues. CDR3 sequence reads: CASSRTGVGYTF. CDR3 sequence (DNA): TGTGCCAGCAGTAGGACAGGGGTTGGCTACACCTTC.

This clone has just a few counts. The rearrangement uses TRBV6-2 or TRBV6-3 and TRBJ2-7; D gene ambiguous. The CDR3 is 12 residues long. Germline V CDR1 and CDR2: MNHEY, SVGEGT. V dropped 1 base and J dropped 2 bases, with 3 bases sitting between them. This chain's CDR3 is CASSYFAYEQYF. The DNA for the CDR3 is TGTGCCAGCAGTTACTTCGCCTACGAGCAGTACTTC.

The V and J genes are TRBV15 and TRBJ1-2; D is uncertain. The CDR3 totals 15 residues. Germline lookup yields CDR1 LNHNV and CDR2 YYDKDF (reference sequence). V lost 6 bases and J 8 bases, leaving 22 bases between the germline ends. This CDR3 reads CATSSTSAVRRGYTF. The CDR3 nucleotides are TGTGCCACCAGTTCTACTTCGGCGGTTAGAAGAGGCTACACCTTC.

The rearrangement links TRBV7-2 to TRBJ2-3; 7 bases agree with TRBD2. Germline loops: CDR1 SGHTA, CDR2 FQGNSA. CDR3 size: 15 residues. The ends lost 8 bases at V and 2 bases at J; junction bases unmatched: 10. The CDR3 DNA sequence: TGTGCCAGCGGGAAAGGACTAGTGCTCACAGATACGCAGTATTTT. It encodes CASGKGLVLTDTQYF.

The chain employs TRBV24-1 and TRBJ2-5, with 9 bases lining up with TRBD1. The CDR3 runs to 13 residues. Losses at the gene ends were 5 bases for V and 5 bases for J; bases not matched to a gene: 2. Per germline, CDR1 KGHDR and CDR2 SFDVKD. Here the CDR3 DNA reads TGTGCCACCAGTGGGACAGGGGAGGAGACCCAGTACTTC. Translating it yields CATSGTGEETQYF.